Sequencing of this TCR beta chain was carried out in a study of blood T cell repertoires in COVID-19. Germline V gives CDR1 SGDLS, CDR2 YYNGEE. The junction had 9 bases not matched to a gene; V was cut back by 3 bases and J by 4 bases. This CDR3 comprises 15 residues. The assay was immunoSEQ multiplex PCR, and TCRdb's table has in-frame clones only and misses some. The table records over 200,000 clones, 65% to 85% of them present only once. The rearrangement joins TRBV9 to TRBJ1-2; 7 bases map to TRBD1. The sequence derives from an elderly man with acute or convalescent COVID-19. Sequencing was performed on peripheral blood. The CDR3 DNA sequence: TGTGCCAGCAGCGCCGGGACAGAAACACCCTATGGCTACACCTTC. It is translated as CASSAGTETPYGYTF.